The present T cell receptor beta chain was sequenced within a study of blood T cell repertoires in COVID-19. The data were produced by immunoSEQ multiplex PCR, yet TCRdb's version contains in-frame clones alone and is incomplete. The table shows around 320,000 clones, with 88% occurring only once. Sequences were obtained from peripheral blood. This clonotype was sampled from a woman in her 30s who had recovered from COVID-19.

The CDR3 DNA reads as TGTGCCAGCAGCTTACAGGGAGGGGATGAAAAACTGTTTTTT. Translating it yields CASSLQGGDEKLFF. V usage is TRBV7-2 and J usage is TRBJ1-4; tentative D call: TRBD1 (5 bases). The CDR3 spans 14 residues. Looked up from germline, CDR1 is SGHTA and CDR2 is FQGNSA. The V gene lost 2 bases and the J gene lost 6 bases, with 10 bases spanning the gap. Full variable domain (rest looked up from reference TRBV7-2 and TRBJ1-4): GAGVSQSPSNKVTEKGKDVELRCDPISGHTALYWYRQSLGQGLEFLIYFQGNSAPDKSGLPSDRFSAERTGGSVSTLTIQRTQQEDSAVYLCASSLQGGDEKLFFGSGTQLSVL.